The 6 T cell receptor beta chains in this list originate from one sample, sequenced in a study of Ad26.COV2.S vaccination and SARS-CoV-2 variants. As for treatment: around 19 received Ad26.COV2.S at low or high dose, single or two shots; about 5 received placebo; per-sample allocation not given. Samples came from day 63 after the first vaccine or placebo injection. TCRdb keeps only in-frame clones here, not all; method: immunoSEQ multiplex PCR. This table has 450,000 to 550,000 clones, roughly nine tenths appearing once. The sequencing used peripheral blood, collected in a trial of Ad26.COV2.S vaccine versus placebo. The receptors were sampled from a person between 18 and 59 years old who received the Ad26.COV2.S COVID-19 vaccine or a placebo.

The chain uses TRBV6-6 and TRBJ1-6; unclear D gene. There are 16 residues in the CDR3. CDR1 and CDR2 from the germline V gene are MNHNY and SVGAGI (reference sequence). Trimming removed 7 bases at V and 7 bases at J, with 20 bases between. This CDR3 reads CASTLSLTTTNSPLHF. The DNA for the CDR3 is TGTGCCAGCACCCTCTCGTTGACTACAACAAATTCACCCCTCCACTTT.

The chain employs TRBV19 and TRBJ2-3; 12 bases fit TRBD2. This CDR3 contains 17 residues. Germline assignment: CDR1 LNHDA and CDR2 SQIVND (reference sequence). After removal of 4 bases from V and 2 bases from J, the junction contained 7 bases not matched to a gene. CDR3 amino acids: CASSTARTSGNTDTQYF. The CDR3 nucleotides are TGTGCCAGTAGTACCGCCCGGACTAGCGGGAACACAGATACGCAGTATTTT.

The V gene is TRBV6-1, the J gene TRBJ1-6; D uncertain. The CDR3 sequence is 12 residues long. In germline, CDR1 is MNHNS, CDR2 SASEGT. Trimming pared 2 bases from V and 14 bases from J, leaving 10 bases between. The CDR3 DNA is TGTGCCAGCAGTGAAAGAGGACGGGCCCTCCACTTT. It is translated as CASSERGRALHF.

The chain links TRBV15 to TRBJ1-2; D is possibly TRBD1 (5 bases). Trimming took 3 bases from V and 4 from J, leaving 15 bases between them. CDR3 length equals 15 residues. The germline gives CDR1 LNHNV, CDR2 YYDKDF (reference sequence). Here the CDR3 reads CATSSGDQESYGYTF. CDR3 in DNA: TGTGCCACCAGCAGTGGGGACCAGGAAAGCTATGGCTACACCTTC. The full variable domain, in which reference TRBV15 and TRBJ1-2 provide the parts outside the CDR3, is DAMVIQNPRYQVTQFGKPVTLSCSQTLNHNVMYWYQQKSSQAPKLLFHYYDKDFNNEADTPDNFQSRRPNTSFCFLDIRSPGLGDTAMYLCATSSGDQESYGYTFGSGTRLTVV.

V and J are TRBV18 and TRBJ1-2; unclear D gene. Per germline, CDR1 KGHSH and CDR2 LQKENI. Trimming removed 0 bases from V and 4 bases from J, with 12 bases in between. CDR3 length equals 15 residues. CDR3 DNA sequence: TGTGCCAGCTCACCACCATCTCCAAATGCCTATGGCTACACCTTC. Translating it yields CASSPPSPNAYGYTF.

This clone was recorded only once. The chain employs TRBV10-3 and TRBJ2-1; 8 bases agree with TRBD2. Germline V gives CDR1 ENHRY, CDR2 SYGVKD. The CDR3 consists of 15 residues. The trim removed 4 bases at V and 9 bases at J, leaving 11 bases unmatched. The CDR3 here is CAISGQLAEDSEQFF. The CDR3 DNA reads TGTGCCATCAGTGGACAACTAGCGGAGGACTCTGAGCAGTTCTTC.